The 28 T cell receptor beta chains below were found in one sample sequenced in a study of beta chain features in type 1 diabetes. Whole-study findings and limits: Within each of all four CD4+ subsets, Type 1 diabetes patients had TCRB CDR3s that were moderately but significantly shorter.

Expressed TCRB transcripts were sequenced because the entire RNA isolate underwent reverse transcription. Measured with immunoSEQ multiplex PCR; TCRdb has only the in-frame clones, and not every one. Of 600,000 to 700,000 clones in the sample, about an eighth were seen once. Antigen specificity for these receptors is unknown. Specimen: naive CD4+ T cells from blood. The source of these receptors is a man aged 25 to 40 with type 1 diabetes.

This chain connects TRBV7-3 to TRBJ2-1; the D gene is possibly TRBD1 (6 bases). Germline V gene data show CDR1 as SGHTA and CDR2 as FQGTGA. V was cut by 2 bases and J by 2 bases, with 13 bases left in between. The CDR3 has 16 amino acids. The CDR3 loop reads CASSLGRGSTYNEQFF. CDR3 sequence (DNA): TGTGCCAGCAGCTTAGGCAGGGGCAGCACCTACAATGAGCAGTTCTTC.

The table lists this clone with a few counts. The chain uses TRBV10-3 and TRBJ1-6, with 10 bases aligning to TRBD1. The CDR3 runs to 15 residues. Germline CDR1 reads ENHRY; CDR2 reads SYGVKD. V trimming: 8 bases; J trimming: 7 bases; junction bases outside the gene matches: 8. CDR3 in amino acids: CAIGTGQGKNSPLHF. In nucleotides, the CDR3 is TGTGCCATCGGTACGGGACAGGGGAAGAATTCACCCCTCCACTTT.

J is TRBJ2-1 and V is TRBV7-9, with TRBD2 matching 9 bases. Germline-derived CDR1 and CDR2 are SEHNR and FQNEAQ (reference sequence). Losses at the gene ends were 1 base for V and 3 bases for J; bases not matched to a gene: 4. The CDR3 is 16 residues long. CDR3 nucleotides: TGTGCCAGCAGCTTAGGGACTAGCGACCTCTACAATGAGCAGTTCTTC. As protein: CASSLGTSDLYNEQFF.

The V and J genes are TRBV7-9 and TRBJ2-3; D is unclear. V was pared by 5 bases and J by 5 bases, with 14 bases between. This CDR3 contains 14 residues. The germline V gene encodes CDR1 SEHNR and CDR2 FQNEAQ (reference sequence). The CDR3 DNA reads TGTGCCAGCAGCCGTTCCGCGATTGAAGATACGCAGTATTTT. This translates into CASSRSAIEDTQYF. Full variable domain (outside the CDR3, taken from reference TRBV7-9 and TRBJ2-3): DTGVSQNPRHKITKRGQNVTFRCDPISEHNRLYWYRQTLGQGPEFLTYFQNEAQLEKSRLLSDRFSAERPKGSFSTLEIQRTEQGDSAMYLCASSRSAIEDTQYFGPGTRLTVL.

This clone was seen only a few times. The chain has TRBV18 and TRBJ2-4, with 9 nucleotides matching TRBD1. V was clipped by 6 bases and J by 9 bases; unmatched bases: 6. The CDR3 length is 13 residues. From germline, CDR1 is KGHSH and CDR2 LQKENI. The CDR3 loop reads CASSMDRGGIQYF. CDR3 sequence (DNA): TGTGCCAGCTCGATGGACAGGGGCGGCATTCAGTACTTC.

The gene calls are TRBV4-3 and TRBJ2-5, with 11 bases matching TRBD2. V trimming: 1 base; J trimming: 7 bases; junction bases outside the gene matches: 5. The CDR3 is made up of 15 amino acids. Looked up from germline, CDR1 is LGHNA and CDR2 is YSLEER. The CDR3 loop is CASSQGLAGGVTQYF. The CDR3 coding sequence is TGCGCCAGCAGCCAAGGTCTAGCGGGGGGAGTGACCCAGTACTTC.

The CDR3 nucleotides are TGCGCCAGCAGCCTCCTAGGGGACACAGGGTTCGATGAGCAGTTCTTC. Protein sequence: CASSLLGDTGFDEQFF. The rearrangement links TRBV5-1 to TRBJ2-1; TRBD1 is a possible D gene (6 bases). Trimming removed 4 bases at V and 8 bases at J, with 22 bases between. The CDR3 loop spans 16 amino acids. Germline V CDR1 and CDR2: SGHRS, YFSETQ.

The V gene is TRBV30, the J gene TRBJ1-2; 8 bases agree with TRBD1. The V gene end was trimmed by 1 base and the J gene end by 7 bases; junction bases not matched to a gene: 8. Germline lookup yields CDR1 GTSNPN and CDR2 SVGIG (reference sequence). The CDR3 is 14 residues long. The CDR3 DNA follows: TGTGCCTGGAGTGCGGGACAGGCGGAACGTGGCTACACCTTC. Its translation is CAWSAGQAERGYTF.

This chain links TRBV9 with TRBJ1-6; 10 nucleotides match TRBD1. The CDR3 is 17 amino acids. The germline V gene has CDR1 SGDLS and CDR2 YYNGEE. J lost 8 bases, V lost 0 bases, and 8 bases had no gene match. The CDR3 loop reads CASSVEGRGTGDSPLHF. The CDR3 nucleotides read TGTGCCAGCAGCGTAGAGGGAAGGGGGACAGGGGATTCACCCCTCCACTTT.

The sample holds a few counts of this clone. The V gene is TRBV7-9, the J gene TRBJ2-7; D is perhaps TRBD2 (5 bases). Trimming shortened V by 4 bases and J by 3 bases, and 13 bases separated the two germline ends. In germline, CDR1 is SEHNR, CDR2 FQNEAQ (reference sequence). The CDR3 spans 14 residues. The CDR3 reads CASSSSPGGYEQYF. The CDR3 nucleotides are TGTGCCAGCAGCTCCTCACCAGGAGGCTACGAGCAGTACTTC.

The sample holds a few counts of this clone. The chain has TRBV29-1 and TRBJ2-7; TRBD2 matches 11 bases. CDR1 is SQVTM and CDR2 is ANQGSEA in the germline V gene. The trim removed 5 bases at V and 5 bases at J, leaving 8 bases unmatched. The CDR3 runs 14 residues. The CDR3 nucleotides are TGCAGCGTTACACTAGCGGGGGTTAAAGACGAGCAGTACTTC. Protein: CSVTLAGVKDEQYF.

The chain combines TRBV5-1 with TRBJ2-7; the D gene is possibly TRBD1 (6 bases). The V and J ends lost 4 bases and 4 bases respectively, with 18 bases between them. The CDR3 runs to 15 residues. CDR1 and CDR2 from the germline V gene are SGHRS and YFSETQ. The CDR3 reads CASSTSGQIGYEQYF. CDR3 sequence (DNA): TGCGCCAGCAGCACCTCGGGACAAATAGGGTACGAGCAGTACTTC.

This chain uses TRBV19 with TRBJ1-5; the D is unclear. Germline lookup yields CDR1 LNHDA and CDR2 SQIVND (reference sequence). V was clipped by 3 bases and J by 6 bases, with 12 bases between them. The CDR3 consists of 14 residues. This CDR3 is CASSIESVGQPQHF. CDR3 coding DNA: TGTGCCAGTAGTATCGAGTCCGTCGGTCAGCCCCAGCATTTT.

This clone showed up just a few times. This chain joins TRBV1 and TRBJ1-5; no DNA check was done on the table's D call, TRBD1. TRBV1 is assigned pseudogene status. This CDR3 spans 17 amino acids. The DNA of the CDR3 is TGCACCAGCAGCCATATCGTGGCAGGCTTTAGCAATCAGCCCCAGCATTTT. It specifies CTSSHIVAGFSNQPQHF.

This sequence joins TRBV4-3 and TRBJ1-2; D remains ambiguous. Germline V gives CDR1 LGHNA, CDR2 YSLEER. CDR3 length: 16 amino acids. V lost 0 bases and J 4 bases, leaving 15 bases between the germline ends. CDR3 protein: CASSQDPGVFSYGYTF. The CDR3 region has the DNA TGCGCCAGCAGCCAAGATCCCGGAGTTTTTTCCTATGGCTACACCTTC.

The chain has TRBV5-1 and TRBJ2-1; 10 nucleotides agree with TRBD1. This CDR3 has 16 amino acids. The V segment lost 1 base and the J segment 8 bases; nucleotides outside the gene matches: 9. Germline values: CDR1 SGHRS, CDR2 YFSETQ. The CDR3 is CASSLPEGQGSDEQFF. DNA for the CDR3: TGCGCCAGCAGCTTGCCCGAGGGACAGGGGTCCGATGAGCAGTTCTTC. The full variable domain, its missing parts supplied by reference TRBV5-1 and TRBJ2-1, is KAGVTQTPRYLIKTRGQQVTLSCSPISGHRSVSWYQQTPGQGLQFLFEYFSETQRNKGNFPGRFSGRQFSNSRSEMNVSTLELGDSALYLCASSLPEGQGSDEQFFGPGTRLTVL.

The V and J genes are TRBV19 and TRBJ2-7; 8 nucleotides match TRBD1. In germline, CDR1 is LNHDA, CDR2 SQIVND (reference sequence). V was clipped by 5 bases and J by 4 bases; unmatched bases: 4. The CDR3 runs to 13 residues. This CDR3 is CASSPRGQYEQYF. In DNA form, the CDR3 reads TGTGCCAGTAGTCCCAGGGGGCAGTACGAGCAGTACTTC.

This clone was found a few times. The CDR3, as DNA: TGTGCCAGCAGCCCGGCGGGGCTTTTTGAGACCCAGTACTTC. Protein product: CASSPAGLFETQYF. The chain joins TRBV7-2 to TRBJ2-5, with D possibly TRBD2 on 6 matching bases. The CDR3 length is 14 residues. Trimming took 5 bases from V and 5 from J, leaving 15 bases between them. CDR1 is SGHTA, CDR2 FQGNSA, per germline. The variable domain in full, with the rest retrieved from reference TRBV7-2 and TRBJ2-5, is GAGVSQSPSNKVTEKGKDVELRCDPISGHTALYWYRQSLGQGLEFLIYFQGNSAPDKSGLPSDRFSAERTGGSVSTLTIQRTQQEDSAVYLCASSPAGLFETQYFGPGTRLLVL.

This clone was found a few times. The rearrangement links TRBV30 to TRBJ1-2, with 9 bases that match TRBD1. Germline loops: CDR1 GTSNPN, CDR2 SVGIG (reference sequence). V dropped 2 bases and J dropped 6; count of bases not matched to a gene: 7. This CDR3 is 14 amino acids long. The CDR3 nucleotides are TGTGCCTGGAGTACCCGGACAGGGGTGAATGGCTACACCTTC. It codes for CAWSTRTGVNGYTF.

The chain recombines TRBV25-1 with TRBJ1-1; tentative D call: TRBD1 (5 bases). V lost 5 bases, J lost 2 bases, and 12 bases lay in between. Per the germline V gene, CDR1 is MGHDK and CDR2 is SYGVNS. The CDR3 extends over 14 amino acids. The CDR3, as DNA: TGTGCCAGCAGTAATTTGGGGGGAAACACTGAAGCTTTCTTT. Amino acids: CASSNLGGNTEAFF. The variable domain in full, completed from reference TRBV25-1 and TRBJ1-1, reads EADIYQTPRYLVIGTGKKITLECSQTMGHDKMYWYQQDPGMELHLIHYSYGVNSTEKGDLSSESTVSRIRTEHFPLTLESARPSHTSQYLCASSNLGGNTEAFFGQGTRLTVV.

V gene TRBV7-2 combines with J gene TRBJ1-3; TRBD1 matches at 7 bases. Germline values: CDR1 SGHTA, CDR2 FQGNSA. This CDR3 has 16 amino acids. J lost 0 bases, V lost 5 bases, and 7 bases had no gene match. CDR3 in amino acids: CASSPRTGDSGNTIYF. In DNA, the CDR3 is TGTGCCAGCAGCCCGAGGACAGGAGACTCTGGAAACACCATATATTTT. The full variable domain, completed using reference TRBV7-2 and TRBJ1-3, is GAGVSQSPSNKVTEKGKDVELRCDPISGHTALYWYRQSLGQGLEFLIYFQGNSAPDKSGLPSDRFSAERTGGSVSTLTIQRTQQEDSAVYLCASSPRTGDSGNTIYFGEGSWLTVV.

V and J are TRBV25-1 and TRBJ1-3, with no clear D. The CDR3 covers 15 residues. CDR1 and CDR2 from the germline V gene are MGHDK and SYGVNS. V shed 3 bases and J shed 1 base, with 10 bases lying between them. CDR3 region: CASSDSGESGNTIYF. Here the CDR3 DNA reads TGTGCCAGCAGTGATTCCGGAGAGTCTGGAAACACCATATATTTT.

This clone was observed a handful of times. The chain couples TRBV7-8 to TRBJ2-4; D not certain. Germline V gene data show CDR1 as SGHVS and CDR2 as FQNEAQ. The CDR3 spans 14 residues. The V gene lost 5 bases and the J gene lost 3 bases, with 11 bases spanning the gap. CDR3 in amino acids: CASSPVGDKNIQYF. The CDR3 DNA is TGTGCCAGCAGCCCCGTGGGCGACAAAAACATTCAGTACTTC.

The genes are TRBV12-5 and TRBJ1-2; perhaps TRBD1 as D (5 bases). Trimming shortened V by 5 bases and J by 7 bases, and 8 bases separated the two germline ends. Germline-derived CDR1 and CDR2 are LGHNT and FRNRAP. The CDR3 is 11 residues long. The CDR3 loop reads CASGQGSGYTF. The DNA for the CDR3 is TGTGCTAGTGGTCAGGGTAGTGGCTACACCTTC.

This clone was detected a few times. This chain links TRBV28 with TRBJ1-2, with TRBD1 matching over 8 bases. CDR1 MDHEN and CDR2 SYDVKM come from the germline V gene. The V segment lost 5 bases and the J segment 7 bases; nucleotides outside the gene matches: 3. The length of the CDR3 is 12 residues. Here the CDR3 reads CASSGQGSGYTF. Written as DNA, the CDR3 is TGTGCCAGCAGTGGACAGGGTAGTGGCTACACCTTC.

This sequence joins TRBV5-4 and TRBJ2-5, with D possibly called TRBD1 or TRBD2 (5 bases each). The CDR3 has 17 residues. Germline CDR1 is SGHNT and CDR2 is YYREEE (reference sequence). V shed 0 bases and J shed 8 bases, with 23 bases lying between them. CDR3 loop: CASSLGGFLALERTQYF. CDR3 DNA: TGTGCCAGCAGCTTGGGGGGCTTTCTAGCATTAGAGAGAACCCAGTACTTC.

V is TRBV7-2 and J is TRBJ2-1; D is unclear. From germline, CDR1 is SGHTA and CDR2 FQGNSA. The germline V and J ends were trimmed by 7 bases and 6 bases, with 7 bases remaining between them. This CDR3 is 11 amino acids long. CDR3: CASKKGNEQFF. DNA of the CDR3: TGTGCCAGCAAAAAGGGCAATGAGCAGTTCTTC.

The J gene is TRBJ2-3, the V gene TRBV5-1, with 8 bases matching TRBD2. J was trimmed by 2 bases and V by 4 bases; bases with no gene match: 9. The CDR3 extends over 16 amino acids. CDR1 SGHRS and CDR2 YFSETQ come from the germline V gene. The CDR3 protein is CASSLPAGALTDTQYF. CDR3 in DNA: TGCGCCAGCAGCCTACCAGCGGGGGCGCTCACAGATACGCAGTATTTT. Based on the CDR3 plus reference TRBV5-1 and TRBJ2-3, the full variable domain is KAGVTQTPRYLIKTRGQQVTLSCSPISGHRSVSWYQQTPGQGLQFLFEYFSETQRNKGNFPGRFSGRQFSNSRSEMNVSTLELGDSALYLCASSLPAGALTDTQYFGPGTRLTVL.